The 6 T cell receptor beta chains presented below share a single source sample, sequenced in a study of cytomegalovirus exposure and HLA in healthy donors. The PCR contained 60 Vbeta and 13 Jbeta primers. Assay: immunoSEQ multiplex PCR; the TCRdb copy retains only in-frame clones and omits some. The sample shows 100,000 to 150,000 clones, roughly a tenth of them seen only once. What was sequenced was PBMCs. The receptors were sampled from a woman between 18 and 30 years old in good health and CMV-seropositive.

The V gene is TRBV6-1, the J gene TRBJ2-1, with D maybe TRBD1 (6 bases). Between the trimmed V and J ends, which lost 6 bases and 8 bases, there was a span of 14 bases. CDR1 and CDR2 from the germline V gene are MNHNS and SASEGT. This CDR3 has 13 residues. The CDR3 DNA reads as TGTGCCAGCAGGGGGGACACCCAGTATGAGCAGTTCTTC. It encodes CASRGDTQYEQFF.

There are a few counts of this clone. This chain connects TRBV7-9 to TRBJ2-5; the D is unclear. The V end was cut by 5 bases, the J end by 2 bases, with 3 bases between. Germline CDR1 is SEHNR and CDR2 is FQNEAQ (reference sequence). The CDR3 is 11 residues long. CDR3: CASSQQETQYF. Here the CDR3 DNA reads TGTGCCAGCAGCCAGCAAGAGACCCAGTACTTC.

This clone came up a few times. The chain is built from TRBV28 and TRBJ2-5, with a possible D match to TRBD2 (6 bases). In germline, CDR1 is MDHEN, CDR2 SYDVKM. With 6 bases removed from V and 5 bases from J, the gap between germline ends came to 13 bases. The CDR3 runs 13 residues. In nucleotides, the CDR3 is TGTGCCAGCAGAGGAGGGCATCGGGAGACCCAGTACTTC. This gives the protein CASRGGHRETQYF.

This chain joins TRBV2 and TRBJ2-5; TRBD2 is a possible D gene (5 bases). There are 16 residues in the CDR3. Germline CDR1 is SNHLY and CDR2 is FYNNEI. The V end was cut by 1 base, the J end by 5 bases, with 17 bases between. This CDR3 is CASSEVTGVAGETQYF. The CDR3 bases are TGTGCCAGCAGTGAAGTTACCGGGGTAGCCGGCGAGACCCAGTACTTC.

This clone was seen a handful of times. The chain uses TRBV30 and TRBJ2-7, with 13 positions matching TRBD2. From germline, CDR1 is GTSNPN and CDR2 SVGIG (reference sequence). Trimming at V came to 0 bases and at J to 1 base, leaving 3 bases not matched to a gene. This CDR3 comprises 16 residues. CDR3 sequence: CAWSVGTSGISYEQYF. The DNA for the CDR3 is TGTGCCTGGAGTGTTGGGACTAGCGGGATTTCCTACGAGCAGTACTTC.

The rearrangement links TRBV19 to TRBJ2-7; 14 bases agree with TRBD2. The ends lost 3 bases at V and 2 bases at J; junction bases unmatched: 3. The CDR3 consists of 16 residues. CDR1 is LNHDA and CDR2 is SQIVND in the germline V gene (reference sequence). For the CDR3, the DNA is TGTGCCAGTAGTATGTGGACTAGCGGGGGGACCTACGAGCAGTACTTC. This codes for CASSMWTSGGTYEQYF.